One sample yielded the 32 T cell receptor beta chains listed below, sequenced in a study of CD8 T cells in ankylosing spondylitis. TCRdb re-derived calls from the 5' RACE reads in MiXCR, one entry per CDR3 protein. The sample consists of about 69,000 distinct CDR3 sequences, approximately 5.3% of them appearing once. The specimen was blood, either unsorted or a sorted T cell fraction (not recorded which). The origin of the receptors is a male donor with ankylosing spondylitis or in good health (not recorded which).

By share, this clonotype counts as medium-sized. The chain uses TRBV20-1 and TRBJ2-5; D is unresolved. Germline lookup yields CDR1 DFQATT and CDR2 SNEGSKA (reference sequence). The V end lost 3 bases, the J end lost 3 bases, and 5 bases lay between the germline ends. The CDR3 extends over 11 amino acids. The CDR3 is CSASVEETQYF. The CDR3 DNA sequence: TGCAGTGCTAGCGTGGAAGAGACCCAGTACTTC.

This clonotype was observed many times. This chain connects TRBV21-1 to TRBJ1-5; the D call TRBD1 from the table was never checked on the DNA. TRBV21-1 is assigned pseudogene status. CDR3 length: 16 amino acids. The DNA for the CDR3 is TGTGCCAGCAGCAAAGAGGACAGGGTGGGCAATCAGCCCCAGCATTTT. Protein: CASSKEDRVGNQPQHF.

This clonotype appeared many times. The rearrangement links TRBV7-8 to TRBJ1-5; 8 nucleotides match TRBD1. The CDR3 consists of 15 residues. The germline CDR1 and CDR2 sequences are SGHVS and FQNEAQ. The trim removed 5 bases at V and 4 bases at J, leaving 7 bases unmatched. In nucleotides, the CDR3 is TGTGCCAGCAGCGGGGGCCGGGACAGGAATCAGCCCCAGCATTTT. Translation gives CASSGGRDRNQPQHF.

This clonotype was picked up many times. V usage is TRBV29-1 and J usage is TRBJ2-1; 10 bases match TRBD2. The ends lost 1 base at V and 0 bases at J; junction bases unmatched: 12. This CDR3 has 19 amino acids. Germline CDR1 and CDR2: SQVTM and ANQGSEA. The CDR3 region is CSVEVVQRGGWTSYNEQFF. The DNA for the CDR3 is TGCAGCGTTGAAGTAGTACAGCGGGGGGGTTGGACCTCCTACAATGAGCAGTTCTTC.

This clonotype was seen at least ten times. The rearrangement uses TRBV9 and TRBJ2-1; tentatively, D is TRBD1 (5 bases). Germline assignment: CDR1 SGDLS and CDR2 YYNGEE. Trimming removed 4 bases from V and 6 bases from J, with 8 bases in between. The CDR3 covers 12 residues. CDR3 loop: CASSQTGNEQFF. The CDR3 coding sequence is TGTGCCAGCAGCCAAACAGGCAATGAGCAGTTCTTC.

The table lists this clonotype with a few counts. V and J are TRBV7-3 and TRBJ2-7; TRBD1 matches 8 bases. The CDR3 loop spans 14 amino acids. With V trimmed by 5 bases and J by 1 base, 4 bases remained unmatched. The germline V gene encodes CDR1 SGHTA and CDR2 FQGTGA. CDR3 region: CASSLDRGSYEQYF. DNA for the CDR3: TGTGCCAGCAGCCTAGACAGGGGATCCTACGAGCAGTACTTC.

This clonotype was picked up many times. The chain uses TRBV13 and TRBJ2-7; TRBD2 aligns across 9 bases. Germline V CDR1 and CDR2: PRHDT, FYEKMQ (reference sequence). V shed 3 bases and J 2 bases; nucleotides not matched to a gene: 8. This CDR3 spans 16 amino acids. The DNA for the CDR3 is TGTGCCAGCAGCTTCCGACTAGCGGAGGGTGCCTACGAGCAGTACTTC. Translation gives CASSFRLAEGAYEQYF.

The chain has TRBV3-1 and TRBJ2-7; TRBD1 or TRBD2 may be the D gene (5 bases each). This CDR3 contains 12 residues. Looked up from germline, CDR1 is LGHDT and CDR2 is YNNKEL (reference sequence). The ends were cut back, 3 bases at V and 6 bases at J, with 9 bases in the middle. CDR3 in DNA: TGTGCCAGCAGCCACGGGGCTTCCGAGCAGTACTTC. The encoded protein is CASSHGASEQYF.

This clonotype has ten or more counts. This sequence joins TRBV3-1 and TRBJ1-6, with 10 bases aligning to TRBD1. The CDR3 is 15 amino acids. The germline CDR1 and CDR2 sequences are LGHDT and YNNKEL (reference sequence). V trimming: 4 bases; J trimming: 7 bases; junction bases outside the gene matches: 4. In DNA, the CDR3 is TGTGCCAGCAGCCGTCGACAGGGGGCCAATTCACCCCTCCACTTT. It specifies CASSRRQGANSPLHF.

This clonotype came up many times. This chain uses TRBV18 with TRBJ1-1; D uncertain. The germline CDR1 and CDR2 sequences are KGHSH and LQKENI. V was clipped by 1 base and J by 0 bases, with 15 bases between them. CDR3 length equals 17 residues. The CDR3: CASSPRVGLKLNTEAFF. The CDR3 bases are TGTGCCAGCTCACCACGGGTAGGGCTCAAACTGAACACTGAAGCTTTCTTT.

This clonotype was observed many times. The chain is built from TRBV4-1 and TRBJ1-5, with D tentatively TRBD1 (6 bases). The CDR3 is made up of 15 amino acids. Germline V gene lookup returns CDR1 MGHRA and CDR2 YSYEKL. Trimming cost V 5 bases and J 4 bases, with 15 bases left between them. This CDR3 is CASSERTASNQPQHF. The CDR3 DNA follows: TGCGCCAGCAGCGAGCGGACAGCCTCTAATCAGCCCCAGCATTTT.

This clonotype occurred many times. The chain links TRBV30 to TRBJ1-1; D ambiguous. This CDR3 is built from 11 residues. Germline CDR1 reads GTSNPN; CDR2 reads SVGIG (reference sequence). The germline V and J ends were trimmed by 8 bases and 1 base, with 8 bases remaining between them. CDR3 protein: CARKRNTEAFF. In nucleotides, the CDR3 is TGTGCCCGCAAAAGGAACACTGAAGCTTTCTTT.

In its sample, this clonotype was seen many times. The junction and the germline gene differ at one end; a read error may be behind it. This rearrangement joins TRBV20-1 to TRBJ2-7; TRBD1 agrees at 9 bases. The CDR3 covers 11 residues. CDR1 is DFQATT, CDR2 SNEGSKA, per germline (reference sequence). DNA for the CDR3: TGCAGTGCTAGCCCCGGGACAGGGAGATTCTTC. This codes for CSASPGTGRFF.

Points on this clonotype: A clone one base away is much larger, so this may be a read error. The chain is built from TRBV9 and TRBJ2-2, with 10 bases identical to TRBD1. The CDR3 totals 16 residues. Germline CDR1 reads SGDLS; CDR2 reads YYNGEE. The DNA for the CDR3 is TGTGCCAGCAGCGTTTGGGGGGACAGGGGTACCGGGGAGCTGTCTTTT. Translating gives CASSVWGDRGTGELSF.

This clonotype appeared many times. J is TRBJ2-5 and V is TRBV6-2 or TRBV6-3; D is unclear. Germline lookup yields CDR1 MNHEY and CDR2 SVGEGT. V was shortened by 2 bases and J by 8 bases, with 9 bases between the two germline ends. CDR3 size: 12 residues. The CDR3 region is CASSYRKGTQYF. The CDR3 coding sequence is TGTGCCAGCAGTTACAGAAAGGGAACCCAGTACTTC.

This clonotype showed up many times. The chain carries TRBV11-1 and TRBJ2-7; 10 positions match TRBD1. V shed 5 bases and J 6 bases; nucleotides not matched to a gene: 13. Germline V CDR1 and CDR2: SGHAT, FQDESV (reference sequence). CDR3 length equals 16 residues. This chain's CDR3 is CASSPDPAGTGVEQYF. In DNA form, the CDR3 reads TGTGCCAGCAGCCCCGATCCGGCCGGGACAGGGGTCGAGCAGTACTTC.

This clonotype was picked up many times. The rearrangement joins TRBV5-5 to TRBJ2-2; no reliable D call. Germline values: CDR1 SGHKS, CDR2 YYEKEE (reference sequence). With 4 bases removed from V and 6 bases from J, the gap between germline ends came to 13 bases. The CDR3 extends over 14 amino acids. CDR3 nucleotides: TGTGCCAGCAGCCCCTTATATGGGGCCGGGGAGCTGTTTTTT. Translating it yields CASSPLYGAGELFF.

Ten or more counts support this clonotype. This chain connects TRBV7-3 to TRBJ1-4; TRBD1 aligns across 8 bases. The CDR3 spans 16 residues. The trim removed 6 bases at V and 9 bases at J, leaving 15 bases unmatched. Germline CDR1 reads SGHTA; CDR2 reads FQGTGA. CDR3 DNA: TGTGCCAGCAGGCGCCAACCGGACAGGGCATTGAAAAAACTGTTTTTT. This sequence encodes CASRRQPDRALKKLFF.

This clonotype occurred many times. V gene TRBV2 combines with J gene TRBJ2-7, with D hard to call. Germline V gene lookup returns CDR1 SNHLY and CDR2 FYNNEI. V was cut by 0 bases and J by 4 bases, with 4 bases left in between. This CDR3 region has 12 residues. The chain's CDR3 is CASSEARYEQYF. In DNA form, the CDR3 reads TGTGCCAGCAGTGAAGCGCGATACGAGCAGTACTTC.

About this clonotype: At one boundary the junction diverges from the germline segment, which might be a read error. The CDR3 DNA reads as TGCGCCAGCAGCCCGGGGTTCCGGAACAGTGAAGCTTTCTTT. Amino acid sequence: CASSPGFRNSEAFF. J is TRBJ1-1 and V is TRBV5-1; D is uncertain. This CDR3 has 14 residues. Looked up from germline, CDR1 is SGHRS and CDR2 is YFSETQ.

This clonotype was observed many times. The chain has TRBV9 and TRBJ2-1; D perhaps matches TRBD1 (5 bases). V dropped 0 bases and J dropped 9 bases, with 13 bases sitting between them. CDR1 and CDR2 from the germline V gene are SGDLS and YYNGEE. The CDR3 consists of 14 residues. Here the CDR3 reads CASSVATDSFEQFF. For the CDR3, the DNA is TGTGCCAGCAGCGTAGCTACCGACAGCTTTGAGCAGTTCTTC.

This clonotype was seen at least ten times. V is TRBV4-1 and J is TRBJ2-7; tentative D call: TRBD1 (6 bases). Trimming removed 1 base at V and 5 bases at J, with 18 bases between. The CDR3 covers 16 residues. From germline, CDR1 is MGHRA and CDR2 YSYEKL. The CDR3 DNA reads as TGCGCCAGCAGCCAAGTTGGAGCAGGGGTTAGTGACGAGCAGTACTTC. Translating it yields CASSQVGAGVSDEQYF.

As concerns this clonotype: This clone may be a read error of a much larger clone one base away. The J gene is TRBJ1-5, the V gene TRBV7-8; D may be TRBD1 (5 bases). This CDR3 is built from 15 residues. Germline assignment: CDR1 SGHVS and CDR2 FQNEAQ. The CDR3 coding sequence is TGTGCCAGCACAATAGGGGTTAGGGGCAATCAGCACCAGCATTTT. The encoded protein is CASTIGVRGNQHQHF.

This clonotype has a count of ten or more. The genes are TRBV24-1 and TRBJ2-6; D might be TRBD1 (6 bases). The germline V gene has CDR1 KGHDR and CDR2 SFDVKD. The germline V and J ends were trimmed by 4 bases and 1 base, with 10 bases remaining between them. This CDR3 has 16 amino acids. CDR3 DNA sequence: TGTGCCACCAGTGAGGCCGACAGGTCTGGGGCCAACGTCCTGACTTTC. It encodes CATSEADRSGANVLTF.

This clonotype was recorded at least ten times. The chain recombines TRBV7-6 with TRBJ2-5; weak D call: TRBD1 (6 bases). Germline CDR1 and CDR2: SGHVS and FNYEAQ. Trimming removed 5 bases from V and 1 base from J, with 11 bases in between. The CDR3 runs 14 residues. In DNA, the CDR3 is TGTGCCAGCAGCCGAACAGGGACCCAAGAGACCCAGTACTTC. Its translation: CASSRTGTQETQYF.

In its sample, this clonotype was seen a few times. The CDR3 spells CASSPKLSGANVLTF. The CDR3 nucleotides read TGCGCCAGCAGCCCTAAGCTCTCTGGGGCCAACGTCCTGACTTTC. The chain uses TRBV4-3 and TRBJ2-6; D ambiguous. This CDR3 is built from 15 residues. Per the germline V gene, CDR1 is LGHNA and CDR2 is YSLEER. The ends were cut back, 4 bases at V and 0 bases at J, with 7 bases in the middle.

About this clonotype itself: Compared with germline, one end of the junction differs, possibly owing to a read error. The J gene is TRBJ1-3, the V gene TRBV11-2; TRBD1 matches at 7 bases. There are 17 residues in the CDR3. The germline V gene encodes CDR1 SGHAT and CDR2 FQNNGV. CDR3 DNA: TGTGCCAACAGCACCATCGACAGGGTTAACTCTGGAAACACCATATATTTT. Its translation is CANSTIDRVNSGNTIYF.

The table lists this clonotype with many counts. V is TRBV5-1 and J is TRBJ2-3; D unclear. The CDR3 runs to 13 residues. The germline CDR1 and CDR2 sequences are SGHRS and YFSETQ. Trimming removed 2 bases from V and 2 bases from J, with 6 bases in between. CDR3 in DNA: TGCGCCAGCAGCTTCGAGAACACAGATACGCAGTATTTT. Its protein product is CASSFENTDTQYF.

This clonotype was observed at least ten times. This chain uses TRBV28 with TRBJ2-5, with D perhaps assigned TRBD1 or TRBD2 (5 bases each). The CDR3 sequence is 15 residues long. V lost 3 bases and J lost 3, with 14 bases in between. Germline lookup yields CDR1 MDHEN and CDR2 SYDVKM. The CDR3 reads CASSFGGVREETQYF. Here the CDR3 DNA reads TGTGCCAGCAGTTTTGGGGGTGTCCGGGAAGAGACCCAGTACTTC. Combining the CDR3 with reference TRBV28 and TRBJ2-5 gives the whole variable domain DVKVTQSSRYLVKRTGEKVFLECVQDMDHENMFWYRQDPGLGLRLIYFSYDVKMKEKGDIPEGYSVSREKKERFSLILESASTNQTSMYLCASSFGGVREETQYFGPGTRLLVL.

This clonotype was counted ten times or more. The genes are TRBV6-1 and TRBJ2-7, with 9 positions matching TRBD1. CDR1 is MNHNS, CDR2 SASEGT, per germline. J lost 5 bases, V lost 4 bases, and 9 bases had no gene match. This CDR3 has 15 amino acids. The CDR3 bases are TGTGCCAGCAGTGCCCCGAAGACAGGGGGTAACGAGCAGTACTTC. Translation gives CASSAPKTGGNEQYF.

This clonotype was detected ten times or more. The V and J genes are TRBV7-2 and TRBJ1-4; a possible D gene is TRBD1 (6 bases). Trimming took 0 bases from V and 13 from J, leaving 15 bases between them. This CDR3 contains 14 residues. Germline CDR1 and CDR2: SGHTA and FQGNSA. CDR3 protein: CASSLARTVRSLFF. CDR3 in DNA: TGTGCCAGCAGCTTAGCGCGGACAGTCCGGTCACTGTTTTTT.

This clonotype was counted at least ten times. The chain couples TRBV5-1 to TRBJ2-7; 7 nucleotides align to TRBD2. The trim removed 0 bases at V and 0 bases at J, leaving 3 bases unmatched. Germline V gives CDR1 SGHRS, CDR2 YFSETQ. The CDR3 has 15 amino acids. CDR3 sequence reads: CASSLGEGVSYEQYF. CDR3 nucleotides: TGCGCCAGCAGCTTGGGGGAGGGCGTCTCCTACGAGCAGTACTTC.